The 27 T cell receptor beta chains listed next were all sequenced from one sample in a study of T cells after yellow fever vaccination. Via MiXCR, TCRdb re-called the 5' RACE reads, giving one row per CDR3 protein. The sample has about 74,000 distinct CDR3 sequences, more than 5.5% seen once; the top ten hold about 33%. Sequencing was performed on CD8+ T cells sorted from PBMCs, taken 5 days after the first yellow fever vaccination. The receptors derive from a man aged 18 to 30 who received the YFV17D yellow fever vaccine.

This clonotype has more than one count but fewer than ten. The chain carries TRBV7-9 and TRBJ2-5; no definite D call. Trimming cost V 5 bases and J 4 bases, with 11 bases left between them. CDR3 size: 13 residues. From germline, CDR1 is SEHNR and CDR2 FQNEAQ (reference sequence). The CDR3 region has the DNA TGTGCCAGCAGCGTTGGATCGGGAGAGACCCAGTACTTC. It is translated as CASSVGSGETQYF.

The table lists this clonotype with many counts. V and J are TRBV7-6 and TRBJ1-2, with TRBD1 identical over 7 bases. CDR1 and CDR2 from the germline V gene are SGHVS and FNYEAQ. The trim removed 5 bases at V and 5 bases at J, leaving 5 bases unmatched. CDR3 size: 13 residues. The CDR3 spells CASSPGGGYGYTF. In DNA, the CDR3 is TGTGCCAGCAGCCCAGGGGGAGGATATGGCTACACCTTC.

Only a few counts were recorded for this clonotype. The rearrangement links TRBV27 to TRBJ2-7; maybe TRBD1 (6 bases). The CDR3 covers 15 residues. Germline-derived CDR1 and CDR2 are MNHEY and SMNVEV (reference sequence). V lost 4 bases and J lost 3, with 16 bases in between. In DNA, the CDR3 is TGTGCCAGCAGTTCCCTCCAGGGGCCAGACTACGAGCAGTACTTC. As protein: CASSSLQGPDYEQYF.

This clonotype was seen more than once but under ten times. The rearrangement links TRBV29-1 to TRBJ1-2; TRBD1 agrees at 7 bases. V lost 5 bases, J lost 0 bases, and 9 bases stayed unmatched. Germline loops: CDR1 SQVTM, CDR2 ANQGSEA. The CDR3 runs to 15 residues. For the CDR3, the DNA is TGCAGCGTTTGGGAGGGGGCGCCCACTAACTATGGCTACACCTTC. Protein: CSVWEGAPTNYGYTF.

J is TRBJ1-2 and V is TRBV12-3 or TRBV12-4; no definite D call. The germline V and J ends were trimmed by 2 bases and 4 bases, with 11 bases remaining between them. The CDR3 contains 14 residues. CDR3 DNA: TGTGCCAGCAGTTTAAGCGGGAATAGCTATGGCTACACCTTC. This gives the protein CASSLSGNSYGYTF.

In this sample, this clonotype turned up a few times. CDR3 protein: CASSLNYDYEAFF. Written as DNA, the CDR3 is TGTGCCAGCAGCCTAAACTACGACTATGAAGCTTTCTTT. The chain has TRBV11-2 and TRBJ1-1, with unresolved D. This CDR3 has 13 residues. The V end was cut by 5 bases, the J end by 7 bases, with 14 bases between. Germline CDR1 reads SGHAT; CDR2 reads FQNNGV. Looking up the rest from reference TRBV11-2 and TRBJ1-1 gives the full variable domain: EAGVAQSPRYKIIEKRQSVAFWCNPISGHATLYWYQQILGQGPKLLIQFQNNGVVDDSQLPKDRFSAERLKGVDSTLKIQPAKLEDSAVYLCASSLNYDYEAFFGQGTRLTVV.

This clonotype was observed at least ten times. The chain couples TRBV4-3 to TRBJ1-5, with D unresolved. Germline-derived CDR1 and CDR2 are LGHNA and YSLEER. V gave up 0 bases and J gave up 3 bases, with 12 bases separating them. CDR3 size: 16 residues. The CDR3 loop is CASSQEVGQVNQPQHF. For the CDR3, the DNA is TGCGCCAGCAGCCAAGAAGTCGGCCAGGTCAATCAGCCCCAGCATTTT.

Ten or more counts support this clonotype. The rearrangement links TRBV7-9 to TRBJ2-2, with TRBD1 identical over 8 bases. The germline gives CDR1 SEHNR, CDR2 FQNEAQ (reference sequence). Unmatched junction bases numbered 5, after V lost 8 bases and J lost 3 bases. The length of the CDR3 is 14 residues. For the CDR3, the DNA is TGTGCCAGCGCGGACAGGGCCTACACCGGGGAGCTGTTTTTT. This sequence encodes CASADRAYTGELFF.

This clonotype was detected a few times. The V and J genes are TRBV20-1 and TRBJ2-1, with 10 nucleotides matching TRBD1. V was pared by 6 bases and J by 6 bases, with 8 bases of the junction left unmatched. CDR1 is DFQATT and CDR2 is SNEGSKA in the germline V gene (reference sequence). The CDR3 contains 14 residues. In DNA, the CDR3 is TGCAGTGCCAATCCCCGGACAGGGGGCAATGAGCAGTTCTTC. Its translation is CSANPRTGGNEQFF.

This clonotype has a handful of counts. The V and J genes are TRBV4-1 and TRBJ1-4; D is uncertain. The CDR3 spans 16 residues. V was shortened by 0 bases and J by 4 bases, with 12 bases between the two germline ends. CDR1 and CDR2 from the germline V gene are MGHRA and YSYEKL. CDR3 nucleotides: TGCGCCAGCAGCCAAGAAGTTCGTCAGGTTAATGAAAAACTGTTTTTT. Protein product: CASSQEVRQVNEKLFF.

The chain links TRBV4-1 to TRBJ1-2; 7 bases map to TRBD1. The CDR3 consists of 16 residues. The germline V gene has CDR1 MGHRA and CDR2 YSYEKL. V trimming: 0 bases; J trimming: 9 bases; junction bases outside the gene matches: 13. The CDR3, as DNA: TGCGCCAGCAGCCAAGATCTTATCGGACAGGACTGGAGCTACACCTTC. Amino acid sequence: CASSQDLIGQDWSYTF.

CDR3 nucleotide sequence: TGTGCCAGCAGGACCCCCGGGGGGATTTATGGCTACACCTTC. As protein: CASRTPGGIYGYTF. The chain links TRBV28 to TRBJ1-2, with D possibly matching TRBD1 (5 bases). Trimming cost V 6 bases and J 5 bases, with 16 bases left between them. The CDR3 spans 14 residues. In germline, CDR1 is MDHEN, CDR2 SYDVKM.

This clonotype occurred many times. This chain connects TRBV4-1 to TRBJ2-1, with a weak D call TRBD2 (7 bases). The CDR3 has 19 amino acids. Trimming left V 1 base short and J 9 bases short, with 28 bases between. Looked up from germline, CDR1 is MGHRA and CDR2 is YSYEKL. Written as DNA, the CDR3 is TGCGCCAGCAGCCAAGCCCCAGGGCGGGGGCCTGGGTTGGATGGTGAGCAGTTCTTC. It is translated as CASSQAPGRGPGLDGEQFF.

This chain links TRBV9 with TRBJ2-7; TRBD1 is a possible D gene (6 bases). This CDR3 contains 13 residues. From germline, CDR1 is SGDLS and CDR2 YYNGEE. With 0 bases removed from V and 6 bases from J, the gap between germline ends came to 10 bases. CDR3 bases: TGTGCCAGCAGCGTAGACGTGGGGGCCGAGCAGTACTTC. This sequence encodes CASSVDVGAEQYF.

The rearrangement links TRBV5-5 to TRBJ2-7; D might be TRBD1 or TRBD2, each matching 6 bases. Trimming pared 4 bases from V and 4 bases from J, leaving 15 bases between. In germline, CDR1 is SGHKS, CDR2 YYEKEE (reference sequence). This CDR3 contains 14 residues. For the CDR3, the DNA is TGTGCCAGCAGCCTGGGGGGCGGGCCTTACGAGCAGTACTTC. Translated: CASSLGGGPYEQYF.

This clonotype was counted between two and nine times. The chain has TRBV19 and TRBJ2-4; 8 bases are a match to TRBD2. Unmatched junction bases numbered 6, after V lost 7 bases and J lost 7 bases. Germline V gene lookup returns CDR1 LNHDA and CDR2 SQIVND (reference sequence). The CDR3 spans 13 residues. CDR3 loop: CASIAGNENIQYF. The DNA of the CDR3 is TGTGCCAGTATAGCGGGGAATGAGAACATTCAGTACTTC.

About this clonotype: A junction boundary mismatches the germline segment, possibly from a read error. The chain employs TRBV7-9 and TRBJ1-1, with TRBD1 identical over 7 bases. Germline CDR1 and CDR2: SEHNR and FQNEAQ (reference sequence). The CDR3 runs to 15 residues. This CDR3 reads CASSLVSGGKTEAFF. The CDR3, as DNA: TGTGCCAGCAGCTTAGTTTCAGGGGGGAAGACTGAAGCATTCTTT.

At least ten counts were recorded for this clonotype. The genes are TRBV7-9 and TRBJ2-1; D gene unclear. The V gene lost 7 bases and the J gene lost 10 bases, with 17 bases spanning the gap. From germline, CDR1 is SEHNR and CDR2 FQNEAQ (reference sequence). The CDR3 is 13 residues long. CDR3 residues: CASTLTLDREQFF. The DNA for the CDR3 is TGTGCCAGCACACTTACTTTGGACCGGGAGCAGTTCTTC.

The chain carries TRBV20-1 and TRBJ1-1; D remains unclear. Trimming took off 1 base at V and 4 bases at J, with 25 bases between the two ends. The germline V gene has CDR1 DFQATT and CDR2 SNEGSKA (reference sequence). The CDR3 totals 18 residues. CDR3: CSARGRNPTEGGGTEAFF. CDR3 nucleotides: TGCAGTGCTAGAGGTCGCAACCCCACTGAGGGCGGCGGCACTGAAGCTTTCTTT.

The rearrangement links TRBV5-4 to TRBJ2-1; a possible D gene is TRBD2 (5 bases). CDR1 and CDR2 from the germline V gene are SGHNT and YYREEE (reference sequence). The length of the CDR3 is 15 residues. V was cut by 4 bases and J by 3 bases, with 14 bases left in between. The CDR3 loop is CASSGLSGFYNEQFF. CDR3 coding DNA: TGTGCCAGCAGCGGACTGTCGGGGTTCTACAATGAGCAGTTCTTC.

This clonotype was detected a few times. The V and J genes are TRBV6-5 and TRBJ1-1; D remains unclear. The CDR3 sequence is 14 residues long. The germline V gene has CDR1 MNHEY and CDR2 SVGAGI. V shed 0 bases and J shed 0 bases, with 5 bases lying between them. CDR3 residues: CASSYSSLNTEAFF. Here the CDR3 DNA reads TGTGCCAGCAGTTACTCCAGCTTGAACACTGAAGCTTTCTTT.

CDR3 amino acids: CASSVDPGSGELFF. In DNA, the CDR3 is TGTGCCAGCAGCGTAGATCCCGGGTCCGGGGAGCTGTTTTTT. The chain combines TRBV9 with TRBJ2-2; no definite D call. The CDR3 loop spans 14 amino acids. The V end was cut by 0 bases, the J end by 6 bases, with 9 bases between. Germline V gene sequence: CDR1 SGDLS, CDR2 YYNGEE. The full variable domain, rest sourced from reference TRBV9 and TRBJ2-2, is DSGVTQTPKHLITATGQRVTLRCSPRSGDLSVYWYQQSLDQGLQFLIQYYNGEERAKGNILERFSAQQFPDLHSELNLSSLELGDSALYFCASSVDPGSGELFFGEGSRLTVL.

This clonotype was seen ten or more times. V is TRBV12-3 or TRBV12-4 and J is TRBJ1-2; D ambiguous. The CDR3 spans 13 residues. The V gene lost 3 bases and the J gene lost 7 bases, with 12 bases spanning the gap. CDR3 bases: TGTGCCAGCAGTTTGATCCCCTGGGGTGGCTACACCTTC. Amino acid sequence: CASSLIPWGGYTF.

This clonotype was detected only a few times. The V gene is TRBV19, the J gene TRBJ2-3; no clear D gene. This CDR3 spans 15 amino acids. The V gene's germline CDR1 is LNHDA and CDR2 SQIVND (reference sequence). Trimming stripped 6 bases from V and 1 base from J, with 14 bases between. The CDR3 region is CASSPLNRRTDTQYF. CDR3 bases: TGTGCCAGTAGCCCCTTAAACCGCCGCACAGATACGCAGTATTTT. Full variable domain (outside the CDR3, taken from reference TRBV19 and TRBJ2-3): DGGITQSPKYLFRKEGQNVTLSCEQNLNHDAMYWYRQDPGQGLRLIYYSQIVNDFQKGDIAEGYSVSREKKESFPLTVTSAQKNPTAFYLCASSPLNRRTDTQYFGPGTRLTVL.

The J gene is TRBJ1-1, the V gene TRBV7-8; no firm D call. The V and J ends lost 7 bases and 6 bases respectively, with 21 bases between them. Germline CDR1 is SGHVS and CDR2 is FQNEAQ. There are 15 residues in the CDR3. CDR3 loop: CASTVSYGPAPEAFF. Here the CDR3 DNA reads TGTGCCAGCACCGTAAGCTACGGCCCGGCACCTGAAGCTTTCTTT.

This clonotype came up many times. The chain links TRBV6-2 or TRBV6-3 to TRBJ2-1, with D uncertain. V was trimmed by 0 bases and J by 10 bases, leaving 16 bases between them. Germline assignment: CDR1 MNHEY and CDR2 SVGEGT. CDR3 length equals 15 residues. The CDR3 DNA sequence: TGTGCCAGCAGTTACTCCATTGCTATGGCAGTCGAGCAGTTCTTC. Protein product: CASSYSIAMAVEQFF.

This clonotype was counted at least ten times. The chain recombines TRBV29-1 with TRBJ1-1, with D perhaps matching TRBD1 (5 bases). Germline-derived CDR1 and CDR2 are SQVTM and ANQGSEA. The CDR3 covers 14 residues. V lost 1 base, J lost 1 base, and 10 bases lay in between. As DNA, the CDR3 is TGCAGCGTTGAAGGGGACGGAGCGAACACTGAAGCTTTCTTT. Translated, it gives CSVEGDGANTEAFF.